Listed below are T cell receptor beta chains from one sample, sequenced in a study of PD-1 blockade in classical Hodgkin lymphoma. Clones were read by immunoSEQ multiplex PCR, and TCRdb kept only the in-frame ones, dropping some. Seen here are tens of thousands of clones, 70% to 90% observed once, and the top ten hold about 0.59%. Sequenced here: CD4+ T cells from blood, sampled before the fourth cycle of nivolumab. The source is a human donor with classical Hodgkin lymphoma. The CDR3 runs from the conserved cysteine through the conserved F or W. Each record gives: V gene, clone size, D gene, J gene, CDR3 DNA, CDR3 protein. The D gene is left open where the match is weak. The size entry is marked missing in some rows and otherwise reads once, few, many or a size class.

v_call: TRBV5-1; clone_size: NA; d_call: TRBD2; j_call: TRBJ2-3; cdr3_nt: TGCGCCAGCAGCTTGGCCTCACTAGCGGGGGGCACAGATACGCAGTATTTT; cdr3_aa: CASSLASLAGGTDTQYF
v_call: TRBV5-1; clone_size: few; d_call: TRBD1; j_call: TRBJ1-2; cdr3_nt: TGCGCCAGCAGCCCGGGACAGAACTATGGCTACACCTTC; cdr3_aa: CASSPGQNYGYTF
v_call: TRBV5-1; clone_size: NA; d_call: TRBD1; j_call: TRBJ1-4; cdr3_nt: TGCGCCAGCAGCGCAAACAGGGGAACTAATGAAAAACTGTTTTTT; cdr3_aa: CASSANRGTNEKLFF
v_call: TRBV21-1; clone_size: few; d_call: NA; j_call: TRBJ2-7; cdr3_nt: TGTGCCAGCAGCGAAGGGACAGGGGATGGGTACGAGCAGTACTTC; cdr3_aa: CASSEGTGDGYEQYF
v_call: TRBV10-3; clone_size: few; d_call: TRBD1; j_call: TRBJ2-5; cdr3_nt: TGTGCCATCAGTGAAGGGACAGGGGGTGGCCACCAGGAGACCCAGTACTTC; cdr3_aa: CAISEGTGGGHQETQYF
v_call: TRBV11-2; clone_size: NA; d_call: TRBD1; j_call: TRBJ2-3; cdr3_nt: TGTGCCAGCAGCTACGGGGACAGCACTAAGGCAGATACGCAGTATTTT; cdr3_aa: CASSYGDSTKADTQYF
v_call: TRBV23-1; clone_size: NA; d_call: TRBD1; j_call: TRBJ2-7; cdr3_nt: TGCGCCAGTCTTGGGACAGGAGGTTACTTC; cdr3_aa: CASLGTGGYF
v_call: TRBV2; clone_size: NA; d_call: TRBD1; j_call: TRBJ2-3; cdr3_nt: TGTGCCAGCAGTGGCCGGACAGGGGGCACAGATACGCAGTATTTT; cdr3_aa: CASSGRTGGTDTQYF
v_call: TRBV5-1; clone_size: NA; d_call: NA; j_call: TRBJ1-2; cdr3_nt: TGCGCCAGCAGCTTGGGGGACACCTCTAACTATGGCTACACCTTC; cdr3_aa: CASSLGDTSNYGYTF
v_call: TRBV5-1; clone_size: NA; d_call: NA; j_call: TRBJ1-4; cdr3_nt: TGCGCCAGCAGCTTGTGGGGATCAACTAATGAAAAACTGTTTTTT; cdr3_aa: CASSLWGSTNEKLFF
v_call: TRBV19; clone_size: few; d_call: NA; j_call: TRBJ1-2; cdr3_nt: TGTGCCAGTAGCCTGACGGAGGCAGTCGGCTACACCTTC; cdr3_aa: CASSLTEAVGYTF
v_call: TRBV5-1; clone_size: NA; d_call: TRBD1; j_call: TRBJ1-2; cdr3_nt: TGCGCCAGCAGCTTGGCCGGGACAGTCGCTGTCTACACCTTC; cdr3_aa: CASSLAGTVAVYTF
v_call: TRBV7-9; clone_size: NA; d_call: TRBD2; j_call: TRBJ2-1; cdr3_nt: TGTGCCAGCAGCTCGGGACCGTCCGGCGGGGGACCCTCTGGGAATGAGCAGTTCTTC; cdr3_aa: CASSSGPSGGGPSGNEQFF
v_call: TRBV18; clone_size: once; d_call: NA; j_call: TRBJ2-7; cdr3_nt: TGTGCCAGCTCAGGCACTCTCTACGAGCAGTACTTC; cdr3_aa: CASSGTLYEQYF
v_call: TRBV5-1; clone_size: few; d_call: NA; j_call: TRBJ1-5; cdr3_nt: TGCGCCAGCAGCTTGGCCCCGGGCCTCAGTCAGCCCCAGCATTTT; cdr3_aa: CASSLAPGLSQPQHF
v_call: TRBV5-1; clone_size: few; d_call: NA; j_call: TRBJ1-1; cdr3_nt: TGCGCCAGCAGTACCACAGGGTACACTGAAGCTTTCTTT; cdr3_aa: CASSTTGYTEAFF
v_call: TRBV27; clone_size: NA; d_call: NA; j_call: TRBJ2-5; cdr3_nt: TGTGCCAGCACCAAGTACCAAGAGACCCAGTACTTC; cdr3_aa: CASTKYQETQYF
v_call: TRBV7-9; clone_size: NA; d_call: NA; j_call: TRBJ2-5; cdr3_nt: TGTGCCAGCAGCTTAGCCGTCCAAGAGACCCAGTACTTC; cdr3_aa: CASSLAVQETQYF
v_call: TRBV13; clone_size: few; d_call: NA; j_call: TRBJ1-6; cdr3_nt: TGTGCCAGCAGCTTAGGTCTGAATTCACCCCTCCACTTT; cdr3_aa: CASSLGLNSPLHF
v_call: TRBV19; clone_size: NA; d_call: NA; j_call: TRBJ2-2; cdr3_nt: TGTGCCAGTACCCGACAGGCAGTCGCGAACACCGGGGAGCTGTTTTTT; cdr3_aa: CASTRQAVANTGELFF